This T cell receptor (beta chain) was documented in a study of blood T cell repertoires in COVID-19. Two negative PCRs, clearance, or symptom resolution had been documented for recovered Cohort 3 donors. This clone was seen once. Only in-frame clones appear in the TCRdb table, and some are missing; sequencing was by immunoSEQ multiplex PCR. The table lists around 290,000 clones, roughly 87% of them singletons, with 0.75% to 1% in the top ten. The TCR was taken from a woman in her twenties or thirties who had recovered from COVID-19. Sequenced: PBMCs or T cells enriched from blood (not recorded which).

The chain's CDR3 is CASSWTGSNSPLHF. CDR3 bases: TGTGCCAGCAGTTGGACAGGGAGTAATTCACCCCTCCACTTT. The chain joins TRBV27 to TRBJ1-6; 8 nucleotides align to TRBD1. Unmatched junction bases numbered 2, after V lost 4 bases and J lost 6 bases. The CDR3 loop spans 14 amino acids. CDR1 and CDR2 from the germline V gene are MNHEY and SMNVEV (reference sequence).